The source of this T cell receptor (beta chain) is a study of blood T cell repertoires in COVID-19. Study overall: The origin of the acute and convalescent COVID-19 samples was the United States, Italy and Spain. PBMCs, B-cell-depleted T cells, or T cells provided the cDNA or gDNA that made up the material.

The CDR3 has 16 residues. The V and J ends lost 0 bases and 4 bases respectively, with 16 bases between them. Germline V gene sequence: CDR1 SGHRS, CDR2 YFSETQ. In the original workflow: Amplification of reference gene primers provided the estimated nucleated cell counts. The protocol was immunoSEQ multiplex PCR, while the TCRdb copy is restricted to in-frame clones and leaves out a portion. That table is the source of V, J and clone size, and D and trimming were worked out from the DNA. The sample includes hundreds of thousands of clones, roughly 89% of them seen just once. The genes are TRBV5-1 and TRBJ1-2; D not resolved. Sample: peripheral blood. The receptor was derived from a woman in her 30s with active or convalescent COVID-19. CDR3 sequence: CASSLESPTGIYGYTF. The CDR3 coding sequence is TGCGCCAGCAGCTTGGAATCCCCAACGGGGATCTATGGCTACACCTTC.